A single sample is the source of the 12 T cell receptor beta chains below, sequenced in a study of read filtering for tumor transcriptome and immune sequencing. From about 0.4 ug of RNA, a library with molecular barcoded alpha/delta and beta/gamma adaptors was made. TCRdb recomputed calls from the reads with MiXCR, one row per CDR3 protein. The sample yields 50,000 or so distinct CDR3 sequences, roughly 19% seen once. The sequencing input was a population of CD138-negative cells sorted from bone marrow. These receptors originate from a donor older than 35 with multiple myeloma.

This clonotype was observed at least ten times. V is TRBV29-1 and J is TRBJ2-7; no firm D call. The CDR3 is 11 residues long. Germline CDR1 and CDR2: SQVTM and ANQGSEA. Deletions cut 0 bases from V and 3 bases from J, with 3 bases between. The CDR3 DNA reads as TGCAGCGTTGAAGATAACTACGAGCAGTACTTC. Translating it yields CSVEDNYEQYF.

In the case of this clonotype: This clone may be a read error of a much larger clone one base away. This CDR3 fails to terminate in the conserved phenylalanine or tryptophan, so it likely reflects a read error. CDR3 protein: CASSLTSLNTGELFS. The CDR3 nucleotides are TGTGCCAGCAGCTTGACTAGCCTGAACACCGGGGAGCTGTTTTCT. The chain is built from TRBV5-5 and TRBJ2-2; D is possibly TRBD2 (6 bases). The CDR3 loop spans 15 amino acids. V was pared by 1 base and J by 1 base, with 8 bases between. The V gene's germline CDR1 is SGHKS and CDR2 YYEKEE (reference sequence).

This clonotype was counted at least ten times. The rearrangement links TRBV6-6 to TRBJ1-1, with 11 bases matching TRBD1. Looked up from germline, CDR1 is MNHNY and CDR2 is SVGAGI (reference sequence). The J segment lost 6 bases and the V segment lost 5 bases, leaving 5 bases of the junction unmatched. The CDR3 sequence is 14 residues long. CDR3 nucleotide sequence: TGTGCCAGCAGTAAGGGACAGGGGGAGGCTGAAGCTTTCTTT. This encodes CASSKGQGEAEAFF.

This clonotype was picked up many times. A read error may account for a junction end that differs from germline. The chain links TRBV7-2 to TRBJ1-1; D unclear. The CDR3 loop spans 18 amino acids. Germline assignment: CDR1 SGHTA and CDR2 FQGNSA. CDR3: CASSLVPIHNNMNTEAFF. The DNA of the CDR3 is TGTGCCAGCAGCTTAGTACCCATTCATAACAACATGAACACTGAAGCTTTTTTT. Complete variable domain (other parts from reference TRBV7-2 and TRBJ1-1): GAGVSQSPSNKVTEKGKDVELRCDPISGHTALYWYRQSLGQGLEFLIYFQGNSAPDKSGLPSDRFSAERTGGSVSTLTIQRTQQEDSAVYLCASSLVPIHNNMNTEAFFGQGTRLTVV.

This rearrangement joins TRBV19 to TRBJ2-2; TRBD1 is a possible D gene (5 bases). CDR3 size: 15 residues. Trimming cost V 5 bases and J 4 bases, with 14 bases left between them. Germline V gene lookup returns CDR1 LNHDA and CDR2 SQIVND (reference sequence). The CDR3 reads CASSLKWGGTGELFF. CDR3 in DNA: TGTGCCAGTAGTCTCAAGTGGGGCGGCACCGGGGAGCTGTTTTTT.

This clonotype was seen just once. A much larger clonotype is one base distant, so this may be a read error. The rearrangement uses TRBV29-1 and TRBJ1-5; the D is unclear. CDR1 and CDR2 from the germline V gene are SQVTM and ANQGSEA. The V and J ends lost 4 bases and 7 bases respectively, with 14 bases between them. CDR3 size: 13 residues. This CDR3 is CSVAQDLDQPQHF. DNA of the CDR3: TGCAGCGTTGCGCAGGACCTCGACCAGCCCCAGCATTTT.

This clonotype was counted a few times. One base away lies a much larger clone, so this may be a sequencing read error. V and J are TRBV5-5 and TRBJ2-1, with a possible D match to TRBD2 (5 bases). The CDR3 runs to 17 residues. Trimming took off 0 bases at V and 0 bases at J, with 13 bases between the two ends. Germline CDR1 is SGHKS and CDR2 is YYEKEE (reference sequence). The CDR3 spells CASSLVTIPSSYNEQFF. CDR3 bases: TGTGCCAGCAGCTTGGTGACTATCCCGAGCTCCTACAATGAGCAGTTCTTC.

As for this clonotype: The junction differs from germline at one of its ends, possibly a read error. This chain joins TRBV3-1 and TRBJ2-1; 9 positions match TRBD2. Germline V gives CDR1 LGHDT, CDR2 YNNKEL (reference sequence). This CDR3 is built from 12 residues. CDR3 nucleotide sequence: TGTGCCGGCAGCTCCCGACTAGCGGATCAGTTCTTC. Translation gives CAGSSRLADQFF.

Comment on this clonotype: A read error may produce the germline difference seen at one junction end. The CDR3 loop is CASSARGYNEQLF. For the CDR3, the DNA is TGCGCCAGCAGCGCTCGGGGGTACAATGAGCAGCTCTTC. The chain is built from TRBV5-1 and TRBJ2-1, with D perhaps matching TRBD2 (6 bases). This CDR3 comprises 13 residues. From germline, CDR1 is SGHRS and CDR2 YFSETQ.

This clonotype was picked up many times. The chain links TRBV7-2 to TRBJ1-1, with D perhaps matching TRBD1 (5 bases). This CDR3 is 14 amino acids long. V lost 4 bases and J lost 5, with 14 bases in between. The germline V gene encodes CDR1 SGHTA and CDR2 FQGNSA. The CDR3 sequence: CASSSRVSGTEAFF. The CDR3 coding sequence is TGTGCCAGCAGCTCCCGAGTATCAGGGACTGAAGCTTTCTTT.

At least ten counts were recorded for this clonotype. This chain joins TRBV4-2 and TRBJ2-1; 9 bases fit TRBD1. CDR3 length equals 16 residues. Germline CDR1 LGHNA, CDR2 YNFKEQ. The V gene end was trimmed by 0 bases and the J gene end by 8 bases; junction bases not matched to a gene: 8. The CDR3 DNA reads TGTGCCAGCAGCCAAGATAGAAACAGGGGGCTTGATGAGCAGTTCTTC. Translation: CASSQDRNRGLDEQFF.

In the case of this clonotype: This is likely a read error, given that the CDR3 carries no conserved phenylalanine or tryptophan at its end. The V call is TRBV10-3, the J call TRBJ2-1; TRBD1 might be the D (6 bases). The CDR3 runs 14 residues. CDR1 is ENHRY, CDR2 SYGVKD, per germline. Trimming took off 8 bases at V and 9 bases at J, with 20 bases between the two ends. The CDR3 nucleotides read TGTGCCATCCAGGGGCGGAGTGGATTGAGTGAGCAGTTCTCC. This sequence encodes CAIQGRSGLSEQFS.